A single sample is the source of the 10 T cell receptor beta chains below, sequenced in a study of CD8 T cells in Susac syndrome. Random hexamers primed reverse transcription of 0.5 to 1 ug RNA. TCRdb reprocessed the immunoSEQ multiplex PCR reads via MiXCR and lists one record per CDR3 protein. Here the sample spans approximately 200,000 distinct CDR3 sequences, about 90% being singletons. Sequencing input: CD8+ T cells from PBMCs. The receptor source for this set is a human donor with multiple sclerosis.

The genes are TRBV6-6 and TRBJ2-2; D could derive from TRBD1 or TRBD2 (5 bases each). CDR3 length: 16 amino acids. With 5 bases removed from V and 5 bases from J, the gap between germline ends came to 18 bases. CDR1 is MNHNY, CDR2 SVGAGI, per germline (reference sequence). The CDR3 spells CASSPYQSGTTGELFF. The CDR3 DNA is TGTGCCAGCAGTCCCTACCAATCAGGGACGACCGGGGAGCTGTTTTTT.

The J gene is TRBJ2-7, the V gene TRBV7-9, with D unclear. Germline loops: CDR1 SEHNR, CDR2 FQNEAQ (reference sequence). Trimming pared 5 bases from V and 4 bases from J, leaving 12 bases between. The CDR3 is 13 residues long. CDR3 sequence: CASSLPRSYEQYF. CDR3 in DNA: TGTGCCAGCAGCCTCCCCCGTTCTTACGAGCAGTACTTC. The full variable domain, with the rest looked up from reference TRBV7-9 and TRBJ2-7, is DTGVSQNPRHKITKRGQNVTFRCDPISEHNRLYWYRQTLGQGPEFLTYFQNEAQLEKSRLLSDRFSAERPKGSFSTLEIQRTEQGDSAMYLCASSLPRSYEQYFGPGTRLTVT.

DNA for the CDR3: TGTGCCAGTAATGTGCGGGTCGGGAATGAGCAGTTCTTC. Translating it yields CASNVRVGNEQFF. J is TRBJ2-1 and V is TRBV19, with D perhaps TRBD2 (5 bases). V lost 7 bases and J 7 bases, leaving 14 bases between the germline ends. The CDR3 has 13 amino acids. The germline CDR1 and CDR2 sequences are LNHDA and SQIVND (reference sequence).

The gene calls are TRBV6-6 and TRBJ2-3; D unclear. The CDR3 is 12 amino acids. Trimming stripped 5 bases from V and 4 bases from J, with 7 bases between. Germline V gene sequence: CDR1 MNHNY, CDR2 SVGAGI (reference sequence). This CDR3 is CASSMVADTQYF. The CDR3 region has the DNA TGTGCCAGCAGTATGGTGGCAGATACGCAGTATTTT.

This chain connects TRBV4-3 to TRBJ2-3; D remains ambiguous. The V end lost 0 bases, the J end lost 2 bases, and 9 bases lay between the germline ends. The CDR3 contains 15 residues. The V gene's germline CDR1 is LGHNA and CDR2 YSLEER. In nucleotides, the CDR3 is TGCGCCAGCAGCCAAGAGCGTACGAACACAGATACGCAGTATTTT. Protein: CASSQERTNTDTQYF.

Notes on this clonotype: One end of the junction varies from germline; a read error may be responsible. V is TRBV30 and J is TRBJ2-1, with D unclear. The germline V gene encodes CDR1 GTSNPN and CDR2 SVGIG (reference sequence). CDR3 length equals 11 residues. CDR3 nucleotides: TGTGCCTGGAGTGCTAACAATGAGCAGCTCTTC. Encoded protein: CAWSANNEQLF. The whole variable domain, filled in from reference TRBV30 and TRBJ2-1, reads SQTIHQWPATLVQPVGSPLSLECTVEGTSNPNLYWYRQAAGRGLQLLFYSVGIGQISSEVPQNLSASRPQDRQFILSSKKLLLSDSGFYLCAWSANNEQLFGPGTRLTVL.

The chain employs TRBV27 and TRBJ2-7; D assignment may be TRBD1 or TRBD2 (6 bases each). The germline V gene has CDR1 MNHEY and CDR2 SMNVEV (reference sequence). Deletions cut 5 bases from V and 3 bases from J, with 17 bases between. This CDR3 region has 15 residues. Written as DNA, the CDR3 is TGTGCCAGCAGTGCCCCAGGGGCGGGGATCTACGAGCAGTACTTC. It encodes CASSAPGAGIYEQYF.

The DNA of the CDR3 is TGCAGTGCTAGACCCCTAGCGGGGACGTACCAAGAGACCCAGTACTTC. It translates to CSARPLAGTYQETQYF. The genes are TRBV20-1 and TRBJ2-5, with 9 nucleotides matching TRBD2. CDR1 DFQATT and CDR2 SNEGSKA come from the germline V gene (reference sequence). J gave up 0 bases and V 2 bases, and 7 bases lay outside the gene matches. This CDR3 contains 16 residues.

V is TRBV30 and J is TRBJ2-1, with a weak D call TRBD1 (6 bases). Germline CDR1 GTSNPN, CDR2 SVGIG (reference sequence). The CDR3 covers 17 residues. V gave up 1 base and J gave up 3 bases, with 19 bases separating them. In nucleotides, the CDR3 is TGTGCCTGGAGTGCCCCACCATACAGGGAACTCTACAATGAGCAGTTCTTC. This codes for CAWSAPPYRELYNEQFF.

The chain carries TRBV14 and TRBJ2-3; 9 bases fit TRBD1. The J segment lost 7 bases and the V segment lost 4 bases, leaving 12 bases of the junction unmatched. Germline V gives CDR1 SGHDN, CDR2 FVKESK. CDR3 length equals 16 residues. CDR3 region: CASSRQDRGIGYTQYF. For the CDR3, the DNA is TGTGCCAGCAGCCGACAAGACAGGGGGATCGGATATACGCAGTATTTT. The whole variable domain, remainder taken from reference TRBV14 and TRBJ2-3, is EAGVTQFPSHSVIEKGQTVTLRCDPISGHDNLYWYRRVMGKEIKFLLHFVKESKQDESGMPNNRFLAERTGGTYSTLKVQPAELEDSGVYFCASSRQDRGIGYTQYFGPGTRLTVL.